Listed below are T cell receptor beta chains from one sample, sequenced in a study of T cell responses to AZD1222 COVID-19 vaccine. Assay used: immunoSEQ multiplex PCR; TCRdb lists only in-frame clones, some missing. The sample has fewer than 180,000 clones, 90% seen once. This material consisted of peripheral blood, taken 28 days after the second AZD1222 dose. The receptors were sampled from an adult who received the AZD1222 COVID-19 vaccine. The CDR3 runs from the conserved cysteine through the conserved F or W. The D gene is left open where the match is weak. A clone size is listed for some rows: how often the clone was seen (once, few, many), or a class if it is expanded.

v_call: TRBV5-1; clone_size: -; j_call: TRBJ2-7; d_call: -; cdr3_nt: TGCGCCAGCAGCTTGGGCTCCTCCTACGAGCAGTACTTC; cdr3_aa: CASSLGSSYEQYF
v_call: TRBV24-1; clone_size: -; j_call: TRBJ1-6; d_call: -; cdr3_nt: TGTGCCACCAGTGAAGGGGGGGGCGCCTATAATTCACCCCTCCACTTT; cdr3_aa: CATSEGGGAYNSPLHF
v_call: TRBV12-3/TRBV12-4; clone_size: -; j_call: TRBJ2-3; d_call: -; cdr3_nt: TGTGCCAGCAGTTTGGGGAATACGCAGTATTTT; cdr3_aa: CASSLGNTQYF
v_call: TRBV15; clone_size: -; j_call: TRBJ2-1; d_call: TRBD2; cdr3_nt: TGTGCCACCGCGGGACTAGCAGACTACAATGAGCAGTTCTTC; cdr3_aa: CATAGLADYNEQFF
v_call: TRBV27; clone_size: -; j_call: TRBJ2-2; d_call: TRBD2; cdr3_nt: TGTGCCAGCAGTTTAGCCCGGACTAGTTCCGGGGAGCTGTTTTTT; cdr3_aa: CASSLARTSSGELFF
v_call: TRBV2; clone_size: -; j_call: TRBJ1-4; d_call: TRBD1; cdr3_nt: TGTGCCAGCAGTCGCAGGGGGCCAGGGGAAAAACTGTTTTTT; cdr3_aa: CASSRRGPGEKLFF
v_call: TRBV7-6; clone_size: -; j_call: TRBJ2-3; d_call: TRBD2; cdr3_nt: TGTGCCAGCAGCTTAAGGACTAGCGGGGCTAGCACAGATACGCAGTATTTT; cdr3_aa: CASSLRTSGASTDTQYF
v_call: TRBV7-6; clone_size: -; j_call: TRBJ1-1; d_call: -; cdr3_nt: TGTGCCAGCAGCTTAGGGCAGAGACTGAACACTGAAGCTTTCTTT; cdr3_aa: CASSLGQRLNTEAFF
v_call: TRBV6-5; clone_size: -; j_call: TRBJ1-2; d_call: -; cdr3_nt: TGTGCCAGCAGTTACGGCGGGCAGGTTGGGGGCTACACCTTC; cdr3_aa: CASSYGGQVGGYTF
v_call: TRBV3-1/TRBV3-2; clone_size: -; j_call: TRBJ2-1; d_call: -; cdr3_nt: TGTGCCAGCAGCCAAGATATGACTACCAATGAGCAGTTCTTC; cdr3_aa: CASSQDMTTNEQFF
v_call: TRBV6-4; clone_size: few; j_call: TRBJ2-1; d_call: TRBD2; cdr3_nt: TGTGCCAGCAGTGAAGGGACTAGCGACTACAATGAGCAGTTCTTC; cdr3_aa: CASSEGTSDYNEQFF
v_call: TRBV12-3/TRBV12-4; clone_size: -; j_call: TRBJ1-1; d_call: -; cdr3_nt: TGTGCCAGCAGTTCGCTCCTGAACACTGAAGCTTTCTTT; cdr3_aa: CASSSLLNTEAFF
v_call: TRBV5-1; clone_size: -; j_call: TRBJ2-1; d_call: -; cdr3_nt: TGCGCCAGCAGCTTGGCGGGGGAGTCCTACAATGAGCAGTTCTTC; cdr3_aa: CASSLAGESYNEQFF
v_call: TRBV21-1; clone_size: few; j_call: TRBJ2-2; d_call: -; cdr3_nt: TGTGCCAGCAGCAATGAGGAGCGGGCGAACACCGGGGAGCTGTTTTTT; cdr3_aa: CASSNEERANTGELFF
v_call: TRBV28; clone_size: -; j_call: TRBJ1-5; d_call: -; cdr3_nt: TGTGCCAGCAGTTTTGGTTTCGGGGCCACCATGGGCAATCAGCCCCAGCATTTT; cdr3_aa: CASSFGFGATMGNQPQHF
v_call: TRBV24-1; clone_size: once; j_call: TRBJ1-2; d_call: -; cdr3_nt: TGTGCCACCAGTGATTTTAAGGATGGCTACACCTTC; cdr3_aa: CATSDFKDGYTF
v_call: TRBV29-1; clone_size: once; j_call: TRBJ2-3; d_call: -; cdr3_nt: TGCAGCGTTGTCGGCGGAATCACTAGCACAGATACGCAGTATTTT; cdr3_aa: CSVVGGITSTDTQYF
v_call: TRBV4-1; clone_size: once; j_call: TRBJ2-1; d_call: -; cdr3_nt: TGCGCCAGCAGCCAAGTCCAGCACAATGAGCAGTTCTTC; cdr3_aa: CASSQVQHNEQFF
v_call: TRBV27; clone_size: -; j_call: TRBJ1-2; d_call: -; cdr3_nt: TGTGCCAGCAGTTTGGACAGAAACTATGGCTACACCTTC; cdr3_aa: CASSLDRNYGYTF
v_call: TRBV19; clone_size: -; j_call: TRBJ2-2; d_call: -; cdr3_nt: TGTGCCGCCCGGCAGGGAAGGGCCGGGGAGCTGTTTTTT; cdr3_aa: CAARQGRAGELFF
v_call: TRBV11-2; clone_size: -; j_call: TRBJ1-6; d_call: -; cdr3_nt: TGTGCCAGCAGTCTCCCTACAGGGTTGGGTTCACCCCTCCACTTT; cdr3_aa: CASSLPTGLGSPLHF
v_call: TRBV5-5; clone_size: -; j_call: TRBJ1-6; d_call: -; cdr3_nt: TGTGCCAGCAGCTTGGGGGTGGTTGTTTATTCACCCCTCCACTTT; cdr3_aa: CASSLGVVVYSPLHF
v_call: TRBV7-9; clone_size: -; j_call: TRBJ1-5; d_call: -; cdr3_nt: TGTGCCAGCAGCGTACAGGGAATAAATCAGCCCCAGCATTTT; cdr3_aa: CASSVQGINQPQHF
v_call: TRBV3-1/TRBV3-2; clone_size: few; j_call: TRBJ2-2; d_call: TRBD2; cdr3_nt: TGTGCCAGCAGCCCAACCGGGACTAGAAGGGGCGGGGAGCTGTTTTTT; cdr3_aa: CASSPTGTRRGGELFF
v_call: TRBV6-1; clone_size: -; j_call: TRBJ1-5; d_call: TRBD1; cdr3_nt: TGTGCCAGCAGTGATGGGACAGGGGATGGGCATCAGCCCCAGCATTTT; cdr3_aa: CASSDGTGDGHQPQHF
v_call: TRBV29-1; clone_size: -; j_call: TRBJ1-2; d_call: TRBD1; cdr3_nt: TGCAGCGTTCGACAGGGTGCAACTGGCTACACCTTC; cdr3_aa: CSVRQGATGYTF
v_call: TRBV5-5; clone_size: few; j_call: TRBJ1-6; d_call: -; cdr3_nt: TGTGCCAGCAGCTTGGAGGGACCCTCCAAGGGTTCCTATAATTCACCCCTCCACTTT; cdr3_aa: CASSLEGPSKGSYNSPLHF
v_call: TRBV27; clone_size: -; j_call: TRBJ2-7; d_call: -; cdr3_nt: TGTGCCAGCAGTGCGGACGGAGGACTAAAGCAGTACTTC; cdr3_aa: CASSADGGLKQYF
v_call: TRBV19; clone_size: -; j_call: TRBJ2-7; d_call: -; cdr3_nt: TGTGCCAGTAGTTTAACAGGGATCCTACGAGGGCAGTACTTC; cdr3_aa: CASSLTGILRGQYF
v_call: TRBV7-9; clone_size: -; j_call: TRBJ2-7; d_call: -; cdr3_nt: TGTGCCAGCAGCTTAAGGAATTACGAGCAGTACTTC; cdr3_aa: CASSLRNYEQYF
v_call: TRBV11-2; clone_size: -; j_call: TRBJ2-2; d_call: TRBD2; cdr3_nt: TGTGCCAGCAGCTTATTGAGTAGCGGGAGCGGGGAGCTGTTTTTT; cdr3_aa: CASSLLSSGSGELFF
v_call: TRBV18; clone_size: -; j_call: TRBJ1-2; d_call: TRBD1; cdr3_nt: TGTGCCAGCTCACCGGCAGGGGGCGGGAGCTATGGCTACACCTTC; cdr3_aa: CASSPAGGGSYGYTF
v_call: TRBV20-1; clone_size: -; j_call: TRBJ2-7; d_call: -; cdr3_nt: TGCAGTGCTAGAGACGCGGCAGGGCAGTACTTC; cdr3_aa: CSARDAAGQYF
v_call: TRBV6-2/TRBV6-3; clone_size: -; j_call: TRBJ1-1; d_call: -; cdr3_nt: TGTGCCAGCAGTTATCCGGGGAACACTGAAGCTTTCTTT; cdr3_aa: CASSYPGNTEAFF
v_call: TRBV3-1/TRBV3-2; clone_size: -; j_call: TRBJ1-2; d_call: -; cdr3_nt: TGTGCCAGCAGCCAATCGGGAGGGAGATCTAACTATGGCTACACCTTC; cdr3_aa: CASSQSGGRSNYGYTF
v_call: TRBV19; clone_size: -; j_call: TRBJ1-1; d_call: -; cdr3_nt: TGTGCCAGTAGTATCCGCCTTATAAACACTGAAGCTTTCTTT; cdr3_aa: CASSIRLINTEAFF
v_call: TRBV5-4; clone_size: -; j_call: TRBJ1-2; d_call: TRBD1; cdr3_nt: TGTGCCAGCAGCTTGGAACGACAGGGGCTGGGCTACACCTTC; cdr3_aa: CASSLERQGLGYTF
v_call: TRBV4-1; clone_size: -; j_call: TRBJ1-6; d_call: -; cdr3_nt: TGCGCCAGCAGCCAAGAGGTGTCGAATTCACCCCTCCACTTT; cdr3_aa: CASSQEVSNSPLHF
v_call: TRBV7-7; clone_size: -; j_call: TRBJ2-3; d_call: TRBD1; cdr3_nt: TGTGCCAGCAGCCCCGGACAGGGAGGAGTCGATACGCAGTATTTT; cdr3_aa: CASSPGQGGVDTQYF
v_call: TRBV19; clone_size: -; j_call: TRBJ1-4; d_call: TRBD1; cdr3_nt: TGTGCCAGTAGTATTAAGGGGGCAGGTGAAAAACTGTTTTTT; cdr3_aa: CASSIKGAGEKLFF
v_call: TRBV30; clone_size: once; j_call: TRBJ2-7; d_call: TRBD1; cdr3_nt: TGTGCCTGGAGTGTAAACGGACCAGGGGGTAACAACGAGCAGTACTTC; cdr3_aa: CAWSVNGPGGNNEQYF
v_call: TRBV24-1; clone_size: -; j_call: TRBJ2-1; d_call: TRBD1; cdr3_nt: TGTGCCACCAGTGAACCGGGACAGGGGAAACATCGGCAGTTCTTC; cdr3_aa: CATSEPGQGKHRQFF
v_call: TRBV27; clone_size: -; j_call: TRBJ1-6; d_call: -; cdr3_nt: TGTGCCAGCAGTTTAGGATACGGGATTGTGGATTCACCCCTCCACTTT; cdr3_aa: CASSLGYGIVDSPLHF
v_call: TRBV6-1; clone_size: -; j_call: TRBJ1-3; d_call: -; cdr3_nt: TGTGCCAGCAGTGAAGCGGGGGTCTCTGGAAACACCATATATTTT; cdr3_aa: CASSEAGVSGNTIYF
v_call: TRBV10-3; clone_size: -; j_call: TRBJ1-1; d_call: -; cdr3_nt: TGTGCCATTATGCCTTCCAGGGGCAGGCTAGGAGAGAACACTGAAGCTTTCTTT; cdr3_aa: CAIMPSRGRLGENTEAFF
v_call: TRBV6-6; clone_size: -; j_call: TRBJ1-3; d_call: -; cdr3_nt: TGTGCCAGCAGTTACACCCGGGAAGGATCGGGAAACACCATATATTTT; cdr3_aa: CASSYTREGSGNTIYF
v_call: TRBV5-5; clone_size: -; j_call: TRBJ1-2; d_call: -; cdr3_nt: TGTGCCAGCAGCTTGGCCCTAACAGGGAATGGCTACACCTTC; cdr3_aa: CASSLALTGNGYTF
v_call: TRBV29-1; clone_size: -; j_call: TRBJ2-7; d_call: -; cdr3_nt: TGCAGCGTTGAATTGTCTTCCCACGAGCAGTACTTC; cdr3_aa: CSVELSSHEQYF
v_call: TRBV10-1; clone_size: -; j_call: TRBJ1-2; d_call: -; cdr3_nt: TGCGCCAGCAGTGCCAGGGCCTTCTCCTATGGCTACACCTTC; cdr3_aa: CASSARAFSYGYTF
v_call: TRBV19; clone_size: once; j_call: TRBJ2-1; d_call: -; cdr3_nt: TGTGCCAGTAGTATCTCGGGAGTCGGAAATGAGCAGTTCTTC; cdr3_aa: CASSISGVGNEQFF
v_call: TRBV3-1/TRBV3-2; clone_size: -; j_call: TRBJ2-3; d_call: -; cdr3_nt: TGTGCCAGCAGCCCAACCGGGACAATCACAGATACGCAGTATTTT; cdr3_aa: CASSPTGTITDTQYF
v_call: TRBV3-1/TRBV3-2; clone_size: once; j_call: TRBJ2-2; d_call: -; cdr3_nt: TGTGCCAGCAGTCAGGCCTGGAACACCGGGGAGCTGTTTTTT; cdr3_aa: CASSQAWNTGELFF
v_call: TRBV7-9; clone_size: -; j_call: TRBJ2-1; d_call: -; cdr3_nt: TGTGCCGCACAGGGAGGGAGATCCTACAATGAGCAGTTCTTC; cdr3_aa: CAAQGGRSYNEQFF
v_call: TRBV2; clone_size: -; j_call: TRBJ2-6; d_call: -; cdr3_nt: TGTGCCAGCAGTGCCAGGGGAGCTGGGGCCAACGTCCTGACTTTC; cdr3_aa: CASSARGAGANVLTF
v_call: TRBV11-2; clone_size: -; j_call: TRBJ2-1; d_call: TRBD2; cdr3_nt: TGTGCCAGCAGCTTTGGCGGGGGGTCCTACAATGAGCAGTTCTTC; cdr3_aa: CASSFGGGSYNEQFF
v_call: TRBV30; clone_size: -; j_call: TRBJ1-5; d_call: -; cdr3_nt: TGTGCCTGGAGCTTGCGACGGCAGCCCCAGCATTTT; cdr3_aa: CAWSLRRQPQHF